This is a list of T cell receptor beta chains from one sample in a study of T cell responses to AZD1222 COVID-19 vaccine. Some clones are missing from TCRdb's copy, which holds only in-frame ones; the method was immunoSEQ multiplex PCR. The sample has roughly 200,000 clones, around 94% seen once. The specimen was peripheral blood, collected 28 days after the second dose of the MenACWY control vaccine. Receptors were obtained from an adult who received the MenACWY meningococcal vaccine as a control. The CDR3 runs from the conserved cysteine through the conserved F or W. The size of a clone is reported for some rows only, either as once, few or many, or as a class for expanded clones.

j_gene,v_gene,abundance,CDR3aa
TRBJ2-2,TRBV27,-,CASSLGGTGELFF
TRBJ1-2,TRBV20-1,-,CSASPAGAAYGYTF
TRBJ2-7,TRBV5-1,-,CASSAGSGSNEQYF
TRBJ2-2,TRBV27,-,CASSSPGTGAGDTGELFF
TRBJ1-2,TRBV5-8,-,CASEQGVYGYTF
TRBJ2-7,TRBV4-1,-,CASSGTGTYYEQYF
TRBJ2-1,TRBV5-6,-,CASSRYNEQFF
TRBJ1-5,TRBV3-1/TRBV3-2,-,CASSTGGGPQHF
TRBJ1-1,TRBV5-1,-,CASSTGFTEAFF
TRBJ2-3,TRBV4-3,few,CASSQDFATGTDTQYF
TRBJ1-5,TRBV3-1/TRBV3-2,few,CASSRGGVQPQHF
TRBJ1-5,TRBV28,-,CASSSGLFNQPQHF
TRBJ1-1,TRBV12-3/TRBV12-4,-,CASTLDPNTEAFF
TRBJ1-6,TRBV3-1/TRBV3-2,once,CASRQGQGNSPLHF
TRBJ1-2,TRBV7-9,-,CASSRGQVNYGYTF
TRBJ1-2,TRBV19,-,CASKTGQGNYGYTF
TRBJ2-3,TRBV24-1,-,CATSDFKDRQDTQYF
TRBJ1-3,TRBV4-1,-,CASSPGDLSGNTIYF
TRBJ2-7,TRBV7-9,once,CASSLTGNYEQYF
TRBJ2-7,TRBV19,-,CASSLSWGEGYEQYF
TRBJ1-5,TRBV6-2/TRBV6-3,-,CASSYQNLKPQHF
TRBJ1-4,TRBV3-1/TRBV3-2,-,CASSQRGDEKLFF
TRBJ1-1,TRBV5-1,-,CASSQDRGTEAFF
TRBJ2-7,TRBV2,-,CASSPRSPSYEQYF
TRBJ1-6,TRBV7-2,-,CASSNIPLPLHF
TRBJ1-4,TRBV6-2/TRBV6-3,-,CASSYQGAANEKLFF
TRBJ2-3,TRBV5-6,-,CASSWRQKDTQYF
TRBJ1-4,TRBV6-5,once,CAIKRQANEKLFF
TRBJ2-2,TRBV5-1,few,CASSPGQGQSTGELFF
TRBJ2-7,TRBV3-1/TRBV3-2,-,CASSRIRWGAYEQYF
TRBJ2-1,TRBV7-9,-,CASSPNVPESSYNEQFF
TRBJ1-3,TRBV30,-,CAWAQGRRNTIYF
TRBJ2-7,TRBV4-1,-,CASSQEPRVVEQYF
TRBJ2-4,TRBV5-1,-,CASSTDRADAKNIQYF
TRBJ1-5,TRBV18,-,CASSPTKGRGLEPQHF
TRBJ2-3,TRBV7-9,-,CASSNLAGGPADTQYF
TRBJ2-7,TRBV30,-,CAWETRFGSYEQYF
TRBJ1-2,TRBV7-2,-,CASSLEGPTNYGYTF